Shown below are 17 T cell receptor beta chains from a single sample sequenced in a study of beta chain features in type 1 diabetes. Whole-study results and caveats: All four CD4+ subsets of Type 1 diabetes patients contained TCRB CDR3s that were moderately but significantly shorter.

No antigen has been identified for these receptors. Expressed TCRB transcripts got sequenced, as all isolated RNA was reverse transcribed. The method was immunoSEQ multiplex PCR; TCRdb's version includes in-frame clones alone and lacks a portion of them. The sample holds a few hundred thousand clones, over 10% seen once. The sample taken for sequencing was naive CD4+ T cells from blood. Receptor source: a woman younger than 30 with type 1 diabetes.

This clone has more than one count but fewer than ten. The rearrangement links TRBV2 to TRBJ2-1, with 7 bases lining up with TRBD2. From germline, CDR1 is SNHLY and CDR2 FYNNEI. The CDR3 spans 15 residues. The ends lost 5 bases at V and 4 bases at J; junction bases unmatched: 8. CDR3 sequence (DNA): TGTGCCAGCAGTATAGCTAGCGGCACGTACAATGAGCAGTTCTTC. Protein product: CASSIASGTYNEQFF.

This sequence joins TRBV2 and TRBJ1-1; D not resolved. Germline lookup yields CDR1 SNHLY and CDR2 FYNNEI. Trimming took 6 bases from V and 9 from J, leaving 11 bases between them. CDR3 length: 11 amino acids. The CDR3 here is CASSTQRKAFF. The DNA of the CDR3 is TGTGCCAGCAGCACTCAACGAAAAGCTTTCTTT. The full variable domain, in which reference TRBV2 and TRBJ1-1 provide the parts outside the CDR3, is EPEVTQTPSHQVTQMGQEVILRCVPISNHLYFYWYRQILGQKVEFLVSFYNNEISEKSEIFDDQFSVERPDGSNFTLKIRSTKLEDSAMYFCASSTQRKAFFGQGTRLTVV.

The rearrangement links TRBV6-6 to TRBJ1-4; a weak D match, TRBD1 (5 bases). CDR3 length: 12 residues. Trimming stripped 6 bases from V and 8 bases from J, with 10 bases between. Germline CDR1 is MNHNY and CDR2 is SVGAGI (reference sequence). The CDR3 DNA reads as TGTGCCAGCAGGGACGGACACGAAAAACTGTTTTTT. It yields the protein CASRDGHEKLFF.

This chain uses TRBV28 with TRBJ2-6, with 9 bases fitting TRBD1. The V and J ends lost 6 bases and 2 bases, in that order; junction bases with no gene match: 8. The CDR3 is 17 amino acids. CDR1 is MDHEN, CDR2 SYDVKM, per germline. For the CDR3, the DNA is TGTGCCAGCAGGGGGACAGGGAAAAGTCCTGGGGCCAACGTCCTGACTTTC. This sequence encodes CASRGTGKSPGANVLTF.

The rearrangement links TRBV29-1 to TRBJ2-4, with a possible D match to TRBD1 (6 bases). This CDR3 has 12 amino acids. The V end was cut by 4 bases, the J end by 6 bases, with 10 bases between. Germline V gene data show CDR1 as SQVTM and CDR2 as ANQGSEA. The CDR3 DNA sequence: TGCAGCGTTGGACAGGAGACAAACATTCAGTACTTC. Protein sequence: CSVGQETNIQYF.

The V and J genes are TRBV14 and TRBJ2-2; the D gene is possibly TRBD1 (6 bases). This CDR3 has 15 amino acids. In germline, CDR1 is SGHDN, CDR2 FVKESK. Trimming took 3 bases from V and 1 from J, leaving 9 bases between them. CDR3: CASSHRTVNTGELFF. The CDR3 DNA is TGTGCCAGCAGCCACAGGACAGTGAACACCGGGGAGCTGTTTTTT.

The J gene is TRBJ2-7, the V gene TRBV7-2; 9 positions match TRBD1. In germline, CDR1 is SGHTA, CDR2 FQGNSA. Trimming took 3 bases from V and 6 from J; bases not matched to a gene: 6. The CDR3 has 14 residues. The CDR3 protein is CASSFRDRVSEQYF. CDR3 DNA sequence: TGTGCCAGCAGCTTCCGGGACAGGGTGTCCGAGCAGTACTTC.

This clone was seen a few times. The V call is TRBV6-6, the J call TRBJ1-2; perhaps TRBD1 as D (6 bases). V dropped 3 bases and J dropped 6 bases, with 11 bases sitting between them. CDR1 and CDR2 (germline): MNHNY, SVGAGI (reference sequence). This CDR3 has 13 residues. The CDR3 nucleotides read TGTGCCAGCAGTTATTGGACAGTCGATGGCTACACCTTC. Translating it yields CASSYWTVDGYTF.

The rearrangement links TRBV5-1 to TRBJ2-1, with D unclear. The CDR3 has 13 residues. Germline-derived CDR1 and CDR2 are SGHRS and YFSETQ. With 4 bases removed from V and 5 bases from J, the gap between germline ends came to 10 bases. This chain's CDR3 is CASSRVENNEQFF. The CDR3, as DNA: TGCGCCAGCAGCCGTGTGGAGAACAATGAGCAGTTCTTC. The full variable domain, its missing parts supplied by reference TRBV5-1 and TRBJ2-1, is KAGVTQTPRYLIKTRGQQVTLSCSPISGHRSVSWYQQTPGQGLQFLFEYFSETQRNKGNFPGRFSGRQFSNSRSEMNVSTLELGDSALYLCASSRVENNEQFFGPGTRLTVL.

This clone was seen a handful of times. J is TRBJ2-1 and V is TRBV18; 7 bases are shared with TRBD2. Germline V gene sequence: CDR1 KGHSH, CDR2 LQKENI. The junction had 7 bases not matched to a gene; V was cut back by 4 bases and J by 1 base. There are 16 residues in the CDR3. CDR3 sequence reads: CASSQVAGSSYNEQFF. CDR3 nucleotide sequence: TGTGCCAGCTCACAAGTAGCGGGCTCTTCCTACAATGAGCAGTTCTTC.

This clone showed up just a few times. The chain couples TRBV2 to TRBJ1-2; D remains ambiguous. The CDR3 totals 13 residues. With 8 bases removed from V and 0 bases from J, the gap between germline ends came to 10 bases. Germline lookup yields CDR1 SNHLY and CDR2 FYNNEI. This chain's CDR3 is CASVRGPNYGYTF. CDR3 coding DNA: TGTGCCAGCGTCCGAGGGCCTAACTATGGCTACACCTTC.

This clone was detected only a few times. The chain carries TRBV7-2 and TRBJ1-4; D not resolved. This CDR3 has 13 amino acids. Germline V gene sequence: CDR1 SGHTA, CDR2 FQGNSA. V was trimmed by 5 bases and J by 4 bases, leaving 8 bases between them. This chain's CDR3 is CASSAGYNEKLFF. CDR3 DNA sequence: TGTGCCAGCAGCGCGGGGTATAATGAAAAACTGTTTTTT.

J is TRBJ2-7 and V is TRBV28; 9 nucleotides agree with TRBD1. Trimming removed 6 bases from V and 6 bases from J; junction bases left unmatched: 12. CDR1 and CDR2 (germline): MDHEN, SYDVKM. The CDR3 totals 15 residues. The DNA for the CDR3 is TGTGCCAGCAGAATCCTCGGGACAGGGTCAGGCGAGCAGTACTTC. Translation gives CASRILGTGSGEQYF.

This clone was counted only a few times. J is TRBJ2-7 and V is TRBV20-1; D possibly corresponds to TRBD2 (6 bases). V dropped 6 bases and J dropped 7 bases, with 13 bases sitting between them. The CDR3 is made up of 11 amino acids. Germline-derived CDR1 and CDR2 are DFQATT and SNEGSKA (reference sequence). CDR3 sequence: CSALRREEQYF. Written as DNA, the CDR3 is TGCAGTGCCCTCCGACGGGAGGAGCAGTACTTC.

This clone was detected only a few times. The chain links TRBV5-4 to TRBJ2-5; TRBD2 might be the D (5 bases). The CDR3 runs 15 residues. Germline CDR1 SGHNT, CDR2 YYREEE (reference sequence). V lost 0 bases, J lost 6 bases, and 15 bases lay in between. The CDR3 coding sequence is TGTGCCAGCAGCTTGGCCGCTAGCTTAGAACAGACCCAGTACTTC. This sequence encodes CASSLAASLEQTQYF.

The rearrangement uses TRBV19 and TRBJ2-2; 8 bases map to TRBD2. V shed 6 bases and J 7 bases; nucleotides not matched to a gene: 13. This CDR3 has 16 residues. Germline CDR1 is LNHDA and CDR2 is SQIVND (reference sequence). The CDR3 loop reads CASRIRAGGGRGELFF. DNA of the CDR3: TGTGCCAGTAGGATAAGGGCGGGAGGAGGGCGCGGGGAGCTGTTTTTT.

This clone has more than one count but fewer than ten. CDR3 nucleotide sequence: TGTGCCAGCAGCGCCACGGGGTACCTGCGAAATGAGCAGTTCTTC. The encoded protein is CASSATGYLRNEQFF. The chain employs TRBV9 and TRBJ2-1; maybe TRBD2 (5 bases). V dropped 3 bases and J dropped 7 bases, with 17 bases sitting between them. This CDR3 contains 15 residues. Looked up from germline, CDR1 is SGDLS and CDR2 is YYNGEE.